The 26 T cell receptor beta chains listed next were all sequenced from one sample in a study of Ad26.COV2.S vaccination and SARS-CoV-2 variants. Clones were read by immunoSEQ multiplex PCR, and TCRdb kept only the in-frame ones, dropping some. The sample carries 350,000 to 450,000 clones, under 95% recorded once. The sequences come from peripheral blood, collected after recovery from COVID-19. All receptors come from a human donor who had recovered from COVID-19.

This rearrangement joins TRBV5-1 to TRBJ2-7, with 9 bases matching TRBD1. Germline loops: CDR1 SGHRS, CDR2 YFSETQ. V lost 4 bases to trimming and J lost 5 bases; unmatched junction nucleotides: 7. There are 14 residues in the CDR3. The CDR3 loop is CASSPRTGDNEQYF. DNA for the CDR3: TGCGCCAGCAGCCCAAGGACAGGGGACAACGAGCAGTACTTC.

The chain recombines TRBV6-1 with TRBJ1-5; D uncertain. The V gene's germline CDR1 is MNHNS and CDR2 SASEGT. V lost 2 bases, J lost 6 bases, and 8 bases lay in between. CDR3 length: 13 residues. For the CDR3, the DNA is TGTGCCAGCAGTGAAAGGGTTGGTCAGCCCCAGCATTTT. Translating it yields CASSERVGQPQHF.

This chain connects TRBV10-2 to TRBJ2-5; TRBD1 agrees at 12 bases. The germline CDR1 and CDR2 sequences are WSHSY and SAAADI. The J segment lost 5 bases and the V segment lost 4 bases, leaving 2 bases of the junction unmatched. The CDR3 length is 14 residues. CDR3 sequence: CASSGDRGRETQYF. The CDR3 coding sequence is TGCGCCAGCAGTGGGGACAGGGGGCGGGAGACCCAGTACTTC.

The chain carries TRBV7-9 and TRBJ2-5; 10 nucleotides align to TRBD2. The CDR3 extends over 15 amino acids. The ends lost 5 bases at V and 5 bases at J; junction bases unmatched: 8. Germline lookup yields CDR1 SEHNR and CDR2 FQNEAQ (reference sequence). The CDR3 sequence: CASSRQRGGHETQYF. The CDR3 coding sequence is TGTGCCAGCAGCAGACAGCGGGGGGGGCATGAGACCCAGTACTTC.

J is TRBJ1-1 and V is TRBV6-6; TRBD1 agrees at 12 bases. This CDR3 is 17 amino acids long. With V trimmed by 5 bases and J by 5 bases, 12 bases remained unmatched. CDR1 and CDR2 (germline): MNHNY, SVGAGI (reference sequence). CDR3 loop: CASSLSFGTGGWTEAFF. DNA for the CDR3: TGTGCCAGCAGTCTGAGCTTCGGGACAGGGGGCTGGACTGAAGCTTTCTTT.

The V and J genes are TRBV18 and TRBJ1-5; TRBD1 aligns across 8 bases. Germline V gene lookup returns CDR1 KGHSH and CDR2 LQKENI. The CDR3 spans 17 residues. V shed 3 bases, J shed 0 bases, and the junction held 7 bases outside the gene matches. In DNA form, the CDR3 reads TGTGCCAGCTCACCGCTCAGCGGACAGGGTAGCAATCAGCCCCAGCATTTT. This sequence encodes CASSPLSGQGSNQPQHF.

The chain carries TRBV24-1 and TRBJ2-1, with D possibly TRBD1 on 6 matching bases. Germline V lookup: CDR1 KGHDR, CDR2 SFDVKD. With 3 bases removed from V and 8 bases from J, the gap between germline ends came to 13 bases. The CDR3 consists of 14 residues. The CDR3 spells CATSDHRVDDEQFF. The CDR3 DNA is TGTGCCACCAGTGATCACAGGGTCGATGATGAGCAGTTCTTC.

The rearrangement links TRBV27 to TRBJ2-2, with 12 bases aligning to TRBD2. The CDR3 covers 17 residues. V gave up 3 bases and J gave up 6 bases; unmatched junction bases: 8. Germline V gene data show CDR1 as MNHEY and CDR2 as SMNVEV (reference sequence). The CDR3 is CASSFGFASGGAGELFF. For the CDR3, the DNA is TGTGCCAGCAGTTTTGGCTTCGCTAGCGGGGGGGCCGGGGAGCTGTTTTTT.

The V gene is TRBV13, the J gene TRBJ2-3; D remains unclear. V was shortened by 2 bases and J by 0 bases, with 9 bases between the two germline ends. Looked up from germline, CDR1 is PRHDT and CDR2 is FYEKMQ (reference sequence). The CDR3 consists of 15 residues. The CDR3: CASSLPRSSTDTQYF. The CDR3 region has the DNA TGTGCCAGCAGCTTACCTAGATCTAGCACAGATACGCAGTATTTT.

This clone occurred once. The chain recombines TRBV10-2 with TRBJ1-1; 7 bases line up with TRBD1. The length of the CDR3 is 14 residues. Germline values: CDR1 WSHSY, CDR2 SAAADI. Unmatched junction bases numbered 3, after V lost 5 bases and J lost 0 bases. CDR3 loop: CASSPTGLNTEAFF. CDR3 DNA sequence: TGCGCCAGCAGTCCGACAGGGTTGAACACTGAAGCTTTCTTT.

The chain is built from TRBV4-1 and TRBJ2-1; TRBD2 might be the D (7 bases). Germline values: CDR1 MGHRA, CDR2 YSYEKL. V gave up 4 bases and J gave up 3 bases, with 13 bases separating them. This CDR3 spans 15 amino acids. In nucleotides, the CDR3 is TGCGCCAGCAGCCTAGGGGGGGGGTTCTACAATGAGCAGTTCTTC. Its protein is CASSLGGGFYNEQFF.

V is TRBV11-2 and J is TRBJ1-1; no clear D gene. CDR3 size: 15 residues. Trimming took off 1 base at V and 6 bases at J, with 15 bases between the two ends. CDR1 is SGHAT, CDR2 FQNNGV, per germline. CDR3 in amino acids: CASSLAGPTAAEAFF. The DNA of the CDR3 is TGTGCCAGCAGCTTAGCGGGCCCGACGGCGGCTGAAGCTTTCTTT.

V usage is TRBV5-1 and J usage is TRBJ2-7, with TRBD2 matching over 13 bases. The CDR3 has 15 residues. V trimming: 4 bases; J trimming: 7 bases; junction bases outside the gene matches: 8. Germline V gene lookup returns CDR1 SGHRS and CDR2 YFSETQ. The CDR3 region is CASSPPLAGGFEQYF. The CDR3, as DNA: TGCGCCAGCAGCCCGCCACTAGCGGGGGGGTTTGAGCAGTACTTC.

J is TRBJ2-1 and V is TRBV9; D unresolved. Looked up from germline, CDR1 is SGDLS and CDR2 is YYNGEE. The CDR3 is 13 amino acids. Trimming pared 2 bases from V and 5 bases from J, leaving 8 bases between. The CDR3 here is CASSVVENNEQFF. The CDR3, as DNA: TGTGCCAGCAGCGTTGTCGAAAACAATGAGCAGTTCTTC.

This rearrangement joins TRBV2 to TRBJ2-5; D not resolved. V shed 5 bases and J shed 1 base, with 5 bases lying between them. The CDR3 runs to 12 residues. Germline lookup yields CDR1 SNHLY and CDR2 FYNNEI. The CDR3 loop is CASSRSQETQYF. As DNA, the CDR3 is TGTGCCAGCAGTAGGTCCCAAGAGACCCAGTACTTC.

The rearrangement links TRBV6-5 to TRBJ1-4; maybe TRBD1 (5 bases). The CDR3 extends over 14 amino acids. CDR1 and CDR2 from the germline V gene are MNHEY and SVGAGI. Trimming removed 9 bases at V and 6 bases at J, with 17 bases between. The CDR3 spells CASAEEGGDEKLFF. The CDR3, as DNA: TGTGCCAGTGCAGAAGAGGGAGGGGATGAAAAACTGTTTTTT.

The chain is built from TRBV10-2 and TRBJ2-3, with 10 bases lining up with TRBD1. Germline CDR1 is WSHSY and CDR2 is SAAADI. Trimming removed 10 bases from V and 1 base from J; junction bases left unmatched: 5. The CDR3 is 14 amino acids. The CDR3 region is CATGQGLGTDTQYF. The DNA for the CDR3 is TGCGCCACGGGACAGGGGCTCGGCACAGATACGCAGTATTTT.

The V gene is TRBV6-4, the J gene TRBJ2-3; D is ambiguous. The CDR3 sequence is 14 residues long. Germline V gene data show CDR1 as MRHNA and CDR2 as SNTAGT. The V end was cut by 7 bases, the J end by 0 bases, with 11 bases between. CDR3 residues: CASKTTASTDTQYF. The CDR3 region has the DNA TGTGCCAGCAAGACGACGGCTAGCACAGATACGCAGTATTTT.

The chain carries TRBV3-1 (or the pseudogene TRBV3-2) and TRBJ2-6; D is uncertain. Trimming shortened V by 0 bases and J by 0 bases, and 9 bases separated the two germline ends. CDR1 LGHDT and CDR2 YNNKEL come from the germline V gene (reference sequence). The CDR3 runs to 17 residues. CDR3 residues: CASSQEAKFSGANVLTF. CDR3 in DNA: TGTGCCAGCAGCCAAGAGGCCAAATTCTCTGGGGCCAACGTCCTGACTTTC.

V is TRBV6-5 and J is TRBJ2-1; TRBD2 matches at 14 bases. The ends lost 4 bases at V and 5 bases at J; junction bases unmatched: 4. Per the germline V gene, CDR1 is MNHEY and CDR2 is SVGAGI. The CDR3 contains 16 residues. CDR3 DNA sequence: TGTGCCAGCAGTTTAAGGGGACTAGCGGGGGACAATGAGCAGTTCTTC. Amino acid sequence: CASSLRGLAGDNEQFF.

The V and J genes are TRBV12-5 and TRBJ1-2, with 7 bases lining up with TRBD1. The germline CDR1 and CDR2 sequences are LGHNT and FRNRAP. This CDR3 contains 16 residues. Trimming at V came to 0 bases and at J to 6 bases, leaving 10 bases not matched to a gene. The CDR3 sequence: CASGLVLRDRIDGYTF. The CDR3, as DNA: TGTGCTAGTGGTTTGGTACTTCGGGACAGAATAGATGGCTACACCTTC.

This chain joins TRBV19 and TRBJ2-7; D gene uncertain. CDR1 and CDR2 (germline): LNHDA, SQIVND (reference sequence). V gave up 4 bases and J gave up 3 bases, with 10 bases separating them. The CDR3 consists of 13 residues. The chain's CDR3 is CASSRPGHYEQYF. In DNA, the CDR3 is TGTGCCAGTAGTAGGCCAGGCCACTACGAGCAGTACTTC.

The chain combines TRBV7-2 with TRBJ1-2; maybe TRBD1 (5 bases). The V and J ends lost 5 bases and 6 bases respectively, with 10 bases between them. The length of the CDR3 is 12 residues. Germline-derived CDR1 and CDR2 are SGHTA and FQGNSA. In DNA form, the CDR3 reads TGTGCCAGCAGCCCCCCCAGGGATGGCTACACCTTC. It is translated as CASSPPRDGYTF. Based on the CDR3 plus reference TRBV7-2 and TRBJ1-2, the full variable domain is GAGVSQSPSNKVTEKGKDVELRCDPISGHTALYWYRQSLGQGLEFLIYFQGNSAPDKSGLPSDRFSAERTGGSVSTLTIQRTQQEDSAVYLCASSPPRDGYTFGSGTRLTVV.

The genes are TRBV27 and TRBJ1-1; a possible D gene is TRBD1 (5 bases). Germline CDR1 and CDR2: MNHEY and SMNVEV (reference sequence). The CDR3 sequence is 14 residues long. V lost 1 base to trimming and J lost 4 bases, with 10 bases between them. The CDR3 nucleotides read TGTGCCAGCAGTTTATGGGGGGAGGGCACTGAAGCTTTCTTT. The encoded protein is CASSLWGEGTEAFF.

This sequence joins TRBV3-1 (or the pseudogene TRBV3-2) and TRBJ2-7; D uncertain. V was trimmed by 1 base and J by 0 bases, leaving 7 bases between them. Germline loops: CDR1 LGHDT, CDR2 YNNKEL (reference sequence). This CDR3 has 14 amino acids. The chain's CDR3 is CASSQGASSYEQYF. The CDR3 DNA reads as TGTGCCAGCAGCCAAGGGGCATCCTCCTACGAGCAGTACTTC.

V is TRBV19 and J is TRBJ1-5; D not certain. The CDR3 loop spans 15 amino acids. Trimming stripped 7 bases from V and 2 bases from J, with 15 bases between. CDR1 is LNHDA and CDR2 is SQIVND in the germline V gene (reference sequence). In nucleotides, the CDR3 is TGTGCCAGTACCCTGGGATGGGCGGGCAATCAGCCCCAGCATTTT. The encoded protein is CASTLGWAGNQPQHF.